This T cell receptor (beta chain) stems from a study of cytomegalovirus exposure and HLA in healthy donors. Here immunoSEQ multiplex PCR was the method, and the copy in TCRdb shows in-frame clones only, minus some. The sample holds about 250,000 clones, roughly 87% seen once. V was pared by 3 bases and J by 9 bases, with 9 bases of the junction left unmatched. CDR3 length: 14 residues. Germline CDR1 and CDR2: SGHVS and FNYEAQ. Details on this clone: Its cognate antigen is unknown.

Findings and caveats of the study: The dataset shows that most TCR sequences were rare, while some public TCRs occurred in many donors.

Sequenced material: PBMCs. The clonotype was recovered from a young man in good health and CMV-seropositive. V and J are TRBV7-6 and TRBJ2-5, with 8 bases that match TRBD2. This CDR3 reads CASSFFSGVRSQYF. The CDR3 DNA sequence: TGTGCCAGCAGCTTCTTTAGCGGGGTTAGGTCCCAGTACTTC.